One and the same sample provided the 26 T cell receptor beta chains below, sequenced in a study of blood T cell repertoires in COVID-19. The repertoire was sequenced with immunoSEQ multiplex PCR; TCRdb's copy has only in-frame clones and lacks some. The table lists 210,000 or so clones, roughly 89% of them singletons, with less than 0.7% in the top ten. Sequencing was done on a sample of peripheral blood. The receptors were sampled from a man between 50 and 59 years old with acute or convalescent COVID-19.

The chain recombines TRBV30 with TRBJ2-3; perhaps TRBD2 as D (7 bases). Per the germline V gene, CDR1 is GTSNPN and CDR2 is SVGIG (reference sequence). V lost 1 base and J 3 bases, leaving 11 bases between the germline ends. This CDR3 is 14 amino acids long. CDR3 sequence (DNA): TGTGCCTGGAGTGGAAGGGGGGGGACAGATACGCAGTATTTT. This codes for CAWSGRGGTDTQYF.

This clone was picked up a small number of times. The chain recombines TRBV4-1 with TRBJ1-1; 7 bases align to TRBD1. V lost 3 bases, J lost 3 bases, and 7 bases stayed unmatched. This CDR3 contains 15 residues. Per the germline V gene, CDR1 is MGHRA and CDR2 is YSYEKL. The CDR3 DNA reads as TGCGCCAGCAGCCACTGGGACAGAACTGACACTGAAGCTTTCTTT. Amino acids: CASSHWDRTDTEAFF.

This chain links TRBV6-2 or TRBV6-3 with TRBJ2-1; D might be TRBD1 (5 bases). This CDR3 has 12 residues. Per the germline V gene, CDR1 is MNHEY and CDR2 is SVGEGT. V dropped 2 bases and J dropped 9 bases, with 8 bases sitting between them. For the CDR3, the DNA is TGTGCCAGCAGTTACGAAAGGGGTGAGCAGTTCTTC. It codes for CASSYERGEQFF.

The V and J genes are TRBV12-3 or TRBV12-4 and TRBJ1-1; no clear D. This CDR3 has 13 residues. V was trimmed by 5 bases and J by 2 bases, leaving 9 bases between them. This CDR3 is CASSVQSNTEAFF. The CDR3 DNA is TGTGCCAGCAGTGTACAGAGCAACACTGAAGCTTTCTTT.

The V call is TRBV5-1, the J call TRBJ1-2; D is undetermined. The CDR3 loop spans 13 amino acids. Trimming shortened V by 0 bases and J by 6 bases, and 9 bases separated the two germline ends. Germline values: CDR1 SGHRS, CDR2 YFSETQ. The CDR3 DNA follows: TGCGCCAGCAGCTTGGCCTCGGTGGATGGCTACACCTTC. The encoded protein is CASSLASVDGYTF. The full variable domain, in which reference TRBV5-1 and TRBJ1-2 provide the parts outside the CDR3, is KAGVTQTPRYLIKTRGQQVTLSCSPISGHRSVSWYQQTPGQGLQFLFEYFSETQRNKGNFPGRFSGRQFSNSRSEMNVSTLELGDSALYLCASSLASVDGYTFGSGTRLTVV.

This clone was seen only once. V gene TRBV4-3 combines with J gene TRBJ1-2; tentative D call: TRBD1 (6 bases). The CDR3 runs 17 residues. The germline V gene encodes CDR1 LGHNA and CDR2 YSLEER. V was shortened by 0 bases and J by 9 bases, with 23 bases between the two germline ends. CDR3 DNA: TGCGCCAGCAGCCAAGAGTGGACTGGAGCAGGGGTTAATAGCTACACCTTC. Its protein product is CASSQEWTGAGVNSYTF.

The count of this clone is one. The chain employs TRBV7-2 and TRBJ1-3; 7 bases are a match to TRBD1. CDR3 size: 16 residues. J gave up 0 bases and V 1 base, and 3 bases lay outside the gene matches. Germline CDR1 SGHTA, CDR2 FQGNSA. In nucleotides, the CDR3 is TGTGCCAGCAGCTTAGAACAGGGGCTCTCTGGAAACACCATATATTTT. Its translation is CASSLEQGLSGNTIYF.

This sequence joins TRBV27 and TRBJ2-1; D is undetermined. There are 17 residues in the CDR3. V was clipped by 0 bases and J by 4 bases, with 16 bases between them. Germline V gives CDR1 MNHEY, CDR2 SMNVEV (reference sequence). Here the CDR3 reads CASSLSSRGTSYNEQFF. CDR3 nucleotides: TGTGCCAGCAGTTTATCATCTAGAGGAACTTCTTACAATGAGCAGTTCTTC.

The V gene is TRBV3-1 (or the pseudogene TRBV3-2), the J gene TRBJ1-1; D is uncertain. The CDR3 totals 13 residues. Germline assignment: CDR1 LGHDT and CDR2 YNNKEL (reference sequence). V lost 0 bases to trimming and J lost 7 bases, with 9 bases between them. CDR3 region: CASSQDAGVEAFF. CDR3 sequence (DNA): TGTGCCAGCAGCCAAGACGCCGGAGTTGAAGCTTTCTTT.

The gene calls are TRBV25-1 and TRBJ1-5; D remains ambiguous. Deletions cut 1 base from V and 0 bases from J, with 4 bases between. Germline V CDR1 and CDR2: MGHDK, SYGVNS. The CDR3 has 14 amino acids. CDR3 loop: CASSEWHSNQPQHF. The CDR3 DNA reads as TGTGCCAGCAGTGAATGGCATAGCAATCAGCCCCAGCATTTT.

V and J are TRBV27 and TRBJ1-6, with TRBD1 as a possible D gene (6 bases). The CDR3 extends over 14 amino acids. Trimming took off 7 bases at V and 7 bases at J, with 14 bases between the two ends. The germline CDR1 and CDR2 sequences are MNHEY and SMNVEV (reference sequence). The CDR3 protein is CASTPGQVNSPLHF. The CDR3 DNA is TGTGCCAGCACCCCGGGACAAGTAAATTCACCCCTCCACTTT.

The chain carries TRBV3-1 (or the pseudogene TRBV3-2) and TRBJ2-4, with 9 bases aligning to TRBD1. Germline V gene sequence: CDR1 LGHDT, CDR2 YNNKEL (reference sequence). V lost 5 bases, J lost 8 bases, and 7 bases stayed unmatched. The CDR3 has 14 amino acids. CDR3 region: CASSLQGALDIQYF. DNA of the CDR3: TGTGCCAGCAGCTTACAGGGGGCGCTGGACATTCAGTACTTC.

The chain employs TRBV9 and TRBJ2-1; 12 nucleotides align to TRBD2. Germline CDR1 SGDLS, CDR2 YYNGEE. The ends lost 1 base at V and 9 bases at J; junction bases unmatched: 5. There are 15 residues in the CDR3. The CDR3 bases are TGTGCCAGCAGCGTACTAGCGGGAGGGCGGAGTGAGCAGTTCTTC. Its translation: CASSVLAGGRSEQFF.

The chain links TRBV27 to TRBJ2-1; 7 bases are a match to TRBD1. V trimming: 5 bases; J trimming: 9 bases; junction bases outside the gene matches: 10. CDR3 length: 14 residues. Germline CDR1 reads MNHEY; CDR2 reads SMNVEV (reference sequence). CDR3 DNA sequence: TGTGCCAGCAGTGGCCTCACTAGGGACAGTGAGCAGTTCTTC. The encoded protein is CASSGLTRDSEQFF.

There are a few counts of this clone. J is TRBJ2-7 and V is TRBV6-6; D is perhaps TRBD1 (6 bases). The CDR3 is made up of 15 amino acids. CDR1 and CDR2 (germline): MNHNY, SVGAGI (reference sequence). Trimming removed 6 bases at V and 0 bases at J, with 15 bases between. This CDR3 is CASSTPGHYSYEQYF. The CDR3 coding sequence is TGTGCCAGCAGCACACCGGGACACTACTCCTACGAGCAGTACTTC.

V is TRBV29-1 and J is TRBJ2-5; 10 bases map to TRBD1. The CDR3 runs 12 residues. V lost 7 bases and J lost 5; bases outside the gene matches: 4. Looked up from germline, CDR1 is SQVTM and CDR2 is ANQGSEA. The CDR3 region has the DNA TGCAGCGGTGGGACAGGGGAGGAGACCCAGTACTTC. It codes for CSGGTGEETQYF.

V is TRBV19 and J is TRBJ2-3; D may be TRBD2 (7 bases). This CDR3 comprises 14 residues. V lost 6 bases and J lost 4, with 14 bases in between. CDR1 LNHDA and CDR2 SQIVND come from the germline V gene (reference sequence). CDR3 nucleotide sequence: TGTGCCAGTAGGGGGCCGGGGGGCCCAGATACGCAGTATTTT. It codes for CASRGPGGPDTQYF.

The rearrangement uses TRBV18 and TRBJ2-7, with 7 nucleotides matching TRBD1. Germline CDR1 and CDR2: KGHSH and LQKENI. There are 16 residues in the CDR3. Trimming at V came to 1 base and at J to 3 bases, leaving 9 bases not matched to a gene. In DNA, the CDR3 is TGTGCCAGCTCACCACGAGGGGGCCCAGGGGTCTACGAGCAGTACGTC. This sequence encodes CASSPRGGPGVYEQYV.

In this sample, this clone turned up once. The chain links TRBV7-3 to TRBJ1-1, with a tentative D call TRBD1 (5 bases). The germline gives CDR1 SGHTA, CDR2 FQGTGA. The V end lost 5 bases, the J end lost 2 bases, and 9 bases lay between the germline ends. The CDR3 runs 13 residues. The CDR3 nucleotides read TGTGCCAGCAGCCCTAGGGGTAACACTGAAGCTTTCTTT. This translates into CASSPRGNTEAFF.

The DNA of the CDR3 is TGTGCCAGCAGCCCCCGGGACATGGATGGCTACACCTTC. Its translation: CASSPRDMDGYTF. The chain joins TRBV7-9 to TRBJ1-2, with D possibly being TRBD1 (6 bases). The CDR3 spans 13 residues. Trimming took off 5 bases at V and 6 bases at J, with 13 bases between the two ends. Per the germline V gene, CDR1 is SEHNR and CDR2 is FQNEAQ (reference sequence).

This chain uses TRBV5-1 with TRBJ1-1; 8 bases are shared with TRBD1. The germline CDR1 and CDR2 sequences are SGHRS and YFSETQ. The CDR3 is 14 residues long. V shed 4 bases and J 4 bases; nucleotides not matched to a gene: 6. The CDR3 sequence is CASSQDREGTEAFF. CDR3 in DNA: TGCGCCAGCAGCCAGGACAGGGAGGGCACTGAAGCTTTCTTT.

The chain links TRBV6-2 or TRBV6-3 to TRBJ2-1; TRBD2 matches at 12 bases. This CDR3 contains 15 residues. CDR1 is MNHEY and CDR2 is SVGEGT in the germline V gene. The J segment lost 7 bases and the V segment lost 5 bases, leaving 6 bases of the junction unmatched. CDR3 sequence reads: CASSLTSGGWNEQFF. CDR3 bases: TGTGCCAGCAGTCTGACTAGCGGGGGATGGAATGAGCAGTTCTTC.

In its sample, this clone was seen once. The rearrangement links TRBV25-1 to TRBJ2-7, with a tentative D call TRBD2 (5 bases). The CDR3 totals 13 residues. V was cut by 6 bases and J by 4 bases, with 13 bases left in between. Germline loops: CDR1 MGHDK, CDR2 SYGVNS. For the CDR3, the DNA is TGTGCCAGCAGACTAGAGAATGAATACGAGCAGTACTTC. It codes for CASRLENEYEQYF.

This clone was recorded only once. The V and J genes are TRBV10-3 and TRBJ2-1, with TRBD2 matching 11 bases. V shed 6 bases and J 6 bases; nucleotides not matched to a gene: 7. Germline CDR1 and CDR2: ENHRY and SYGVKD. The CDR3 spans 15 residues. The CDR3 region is CAIRSGTSGSNEQFF. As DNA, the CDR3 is TGTGCCATCAGGAGCGGGACTAGCGGATCCAATGAGCAGTTCTTC.

In DNA, the CDR3 is TGTGCCAGCAGCGCAACCGGGACTAGCGGGAGAGGGACCCAGTACTTC. Translating gives CASSATGTSGRGTQYF. This rearrangement joins TRBV7-3 to TRBJ2-5, with TRBD2 identical over 14 bases. Germline CDR1 is SGHTA and CDR2 is FQGTGA. This CDR3 region has 16 residues. V shed 5 bases, J shed 7 bases, and the junction held 9 bases outside the gene matches. Supplemented by reference TRBV7-3 and TRBJ2-5, the full variable domain reads GAGVSQTPSNKVTEKGKYVELRCDPISGHTALYWYRQSLGQGPEFLIYFQGTGAADDSGLPNDRFFAVRPEGSVSTLKIQRTERGDSAVYLCASSATGTSGRGTQYFGPGTRLLVL.

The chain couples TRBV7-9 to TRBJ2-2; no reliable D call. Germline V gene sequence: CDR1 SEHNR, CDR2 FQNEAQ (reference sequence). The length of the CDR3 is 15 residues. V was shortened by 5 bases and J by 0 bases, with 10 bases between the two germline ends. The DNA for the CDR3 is TGTGCCAGCAGCCGACAAGCCGCGAACACCGGGGAGCTGTTTTTT. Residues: CASSRQAANTGELFF. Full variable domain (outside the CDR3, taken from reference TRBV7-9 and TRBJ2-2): DTGVSQNPRHKITKRGQNVTFRCDPISEHNRLYWYRQTLGQGPEFLTYFQNEAQLEKSRLLSDRFSAERPKGSFSTLEIQRTEQGDSAMYLCASSRQAANTGELFFGEGSRLTVL.